This entry describes one T cell receptor (beta chain). As yet, its antigen is unknown. Other DNA sequences in the sample encode the same CDR3. Each donor was healthy, and each was a bone marrow donor. The data originate from a study of cytomegalovirus exposure and HLA in healthy donors. Overall study results and limits: TCR association rates varied by HLA locus in a later analysis, with DRB1 highest and HLA-C lowest. Confirmation was obtained in vitro that a few CMV-associated chains are specific for CMV antigens. Association of a missense DCLRE1C variant with TCR beta V- and J-gene trimming was reported in a later analysis.

The length of the CDR3 is 15 residues. Germline CDR1 is SGDLS and CDR2 is YYNGEE. Trimming shortened V by 4 bases and J by 5 bases, and 18 bases separated the two germline ends. Both 60 Vbeta primers and 13 Jbeta primers went into the PCR. The table came from immunoSEQ multiplex PCR; TCRdb's copy has only in-frame clones and leaves some out. The sample shows 75,000 to 100,000 clones, around 78% of them seen only once. This chain uses TRBV9 with TRBJ1-2; D is possibly TRBD1 (6 bases). Material: PBMCs. This clonotype was obtained from a man in his thirties or forties in good health and CMV-seronegative. DNA for the CDR3: TGTGCCAGCAGCCACGCCCATGAGGGGGAGTATGGCTACACCTTC. Its translation is CASSHAHEGEYGYTF.